The 7 T cell receptor beta chains listed next were all sequenced from one sample in a study of T-cell memory formation after mild COVID-19. One entry per CDR3 protein results from TCRdb running MiXCR on the 5' RACE reads. Of about 410,000 distinct CDR3 sequences listed, roughly 18% were seen once; the top ten hold about 22%. Sequencing input: PBMCs or a T cell subset sorted from them (not recorded which). These receptors all come from a man aged 18 to 35 who had mild COVID-19 (a few samples of this study predate the infection). Cell type and time point are not known.

The sample holds a few counts of this clonotype. V gene TRBV10-3 combines with J gene TRBJ1-5; D may be TRBD1 (5 bases). V shed 4 bases and J shed 5 bases, with 9 bases lying between them. Germline V lookup: CDR1 ENHRY, CDR2 SYGVKD. CDR3 size: 13 residues. CDR3 in amino acids: CAISVRGDQPQHF. The CDR3 coding sequence is TGTGCCATCAGTGTAAGGGGTGATCAGCCCCAGCATTTT.

This clonotype was observed at least ten times. The chain recombines TRBV6-6 with TRBJ2-7, with D tentatively TRBD2 (5 bases). Germline V gives CDR1 MNHNY, CDR2 SVGAGI (reference sequence). V was trimmed by 5 bases and J by 1 base, leaving 21 bases between them. The CDR3 totals 17 residues. CDR3 amino acids: CASSSHAGLTSSYEQYF. Written as DNA, the CDR3 is TGTGCCAGCAGTAGTCACGCCGGACTTACCTCTTCCTACGAGCAGTACTTC.

The chain carries TRBV12-3 or TRBV12-4 and TRBJ2-1, with D uncertain. V was trimmed by 5 bases and J by 5 bases, leaving 10 bases between them. The CDR3 spans 13 residues. The CDR3 loop is CASSLGFDNEQFF. Written as DNA, the CDR3 is TGTGCCAGCAGTCTGGGGTTTGACAATGAGCAGTTCTTC.

This clonotype has more than one count but fewer than ten. The rearrangement joins TRBV27 to TRBJ1-5; D uncertain. The ends were cut back, 6 bases at V and 1 base at J, with 7 bases in the middle. CDR3 length: 13 residues. Germline CDR1 MNHEY, CDR2 SMNVEV (reference sequence). The CDR3 DNA sequence: TGTGCCAGCAGCCCTTTCAGCAATCAGCCCCAGCATTTT. Translation: CASSPFSNQPQHF.

CDR3 DNA sequence: TGTGCCAGCAGCTCTATTGGGACTAGCGGGTCCACAGATACGCAGTATTTT. It is translated as CASSSIGTSGSTDTQYF. V usage is TRBV5-6 and J usage is TRBJ2-3, with 12 positions matching TRBD2. The J segment lost 2 bases and the V segment lost 3 bases, leaving 7 bases of the junction unmatched. CDR1 and CDR2 (germline): SGHDT, YYEEEE. This CDR3 region has 17 residues.

This rearrangement joins TRBV7-3 to TRBJ1-1; 9 bases fit TRBD1. V shed 5 bases, J shed 5 bases, and the junction held 9 bases outside the gene matches. Per germline, CDR1 SGHTA and CDR2 FQGTGA. CDR3 size: 15 residues. The CDR3 region is CASSLGGQGTTEAFF. The CDR3 region has the DNA TGTGCCAGCAGCCTGGGGGGACAGGGAACAACTGAAGCTTTCTTT. Full variable domain (remainder filled in from reference TRBV7-3 and TRBJ1-1): GAGVSQTPSNKVTEKGKYVELRCDPISGHTALYWYRQSLGQGPEFLIYFQGTGAADDSGLPNDRFFAVRPEGSVSTLKIQRTERGDSAVYLCASSLGGQGTTEAFFGQGTRLTVV.

The chain uses TRBV4-2 and TRBJ1-1; D unresolved. The germline V gene encodes CDR1 LGHNA and CDR2 YNFKEQ. The V and J ends lost 1 base and 7 bases respectively, with 10 bases between them. The CDR3 runs 13 residues. The CDR3 DNA follows: TGTGCCAGCAGCCAAGGGGAATCTGATGAAGCTTTCTTT. This gives the protein CASSQGESDEAFF.